Described below is a single T cell receptor beta chain sequence and its context. This clone's antigen is unknown. Nothing much larger sits one base from this clone, and base qualities are not available. This sample was included in a study of blood T cell repertoires in COVID-19 (dated by TCRdb to 2020 to 2022). With regard to the full study: Collaborator samples came from the United States, Italy and Spain and covered acute and convalescent phases of COVID-19. Deeply sampled blood TCRbeta repertoires from subjects exposed to, actively infected with, or recovered from COVID-19 were included in the dataset. The samples were drawn from the first 160 participants of the ongoing ImmuneRACE study and from over 950 subjects provided by 6 global collaborators. The prospective study material was composed of cDNA or gDNA derived from T cells, B-cell-depleted T cells, or PBMCs. Where available, HLA class I and class II types were taken from metadata supplied by the sample provider and were not determined by assay-based typing. A freely available public database, intended as a resource for researchers studying the immune response to SARS-CoV-2, is where the repertoires were released. A de-identified subject ID, COVID-19 status, age in years and sex were almost always included in the sample metadata.

Findings and caveats that apply to the study as a whole: How much clinical and demographic metadata was included differed by source and by participant, and the metadata was provided uncurated.

TCRbeta CDR3 regions were amplified from genomic DNA using the immunoSEQ Assay, a bias-controlled multiplex PCR. As for the authors' bioinformatics: Nucleated cell counts per sample were estimated from amplification of reference gene primers within the assay. To quantify the absolute abundance of each unique TCRbeta CDR3 rearrangement, sequence reads were collapsed and filtered. For each sample, productive Simpson clonality was calculated as the square root of Simpson's diversity index over productive rearrangements. TCRdb retrieved this table from immuneACCESS and kept in-frame rearrangements only. Not all clones are present; in checked studies, unresolved V genes account for under half, and no reason is known for the remainder. V, J and clone size are taken as reported in that table, and D and trimming were inferred from the DNA itself. The sample table records 300,000 to 400,000 clones; 85% of these occur just once. Jointly, the top ten make up approximately 7.9% of the sample.

Collaborating institutions collected whole blood in K2EDTA tubes following their own protocols. Collaborator samples were shipped for TCRbeta analysis as frozen whole blood, isolated PBMCs, or DNA extracted from either sample type. V and J are trimmed by 4 bases and 8 bases, and the gene matches miss 8 bases of the junction. CDR1 KGHSH and CDR2 LQKENI are derived from the germline V gene. The CDR3 has 14 amino acids, counting the end cysteine and phenylalanine. CDR3 DNA is the only sequence kept; it has 42 bases, read in frame from the first base. This chain joins TRBV18 to TRBJ1-5, with 7 central nucleotides matching TRBD1. The sample comprised peripheral blood. The origin of this receptor is a human donor in a cohort sampled during active COVID-19. The CDR3 is CASSLGQASKPQHF. The nucleotides read TGTGCCAGCTCACTAGGACAGGCTTCTAAGCCCCAGCATTTT.